Listed here are 9 T cell receptor beta chains from one sample, sequenced in a study of shared clonotypes between healthy human individuals. The repertoire was sequenced with immunoSEQ multiplex PCR; TCRdb's copy has only in-frame clones and lacks some. Here the sample spans roughly 2.6 million clones, over 85% being singletons. The sequenced sample consisted of naive CD4+ T cells sorted from blood. The sample's subset: CD45RA+ positively selected. These receptors were collected from a man younger than 35 in good health.

The V and J genes are TRBV19 and TRBJ1-5, with a possible D match to TRBD1 (5 bases). CDR1 and CDR2 from the germline V gene are LNHDA and SQIVND (reference sequence). V was trimmed by 4 bases and J by 6 bases, leaving 16 bases between them. This CDR3 is 15 amino acids long. The CDR3 DNA sequence: TGTGCCAGTAGTACGAGTCGGGCCGGGGGTCAGCCCCAGCATTTT. Translating gives CASSTSRAGGQPQHF.

This rearrangement joins TRBV15 to TRBJ1-5; 7 bases map to TRBD1. Germline CDR1 is LNHNV and CDR2 is YYDKDF (reference sequence). J was trimmed by 5 bases and V by 3 bases; bases with no gene match: 10. CDR3 length: 16 amino acids. The CDR3 bases are TGTGCCACCAGCAGGGAGAGGGGGCTTGGGGATCAGCCCCAGCATTTT. Translated, it gives CATSRERGLGDQPQHF.

Comment on this clone: This specimen includes other DNA sequences encoding the same CDR3. The genes are TRBV6-5 and TRBJ2-3, with D perhaps being TRBD1 or TRBD2 (5 bases each). Germline V CDR1 and CDR2: MNHEY, SVGAGI. The V and J ends lost 5 bases and 9 bases respectively, with 9 bases between them. This CDR3 spans 11 amino acids. The CDR3 here is CASSGGDTQYF. The CDR3 DNA is TGTGCCAGCAGTGGGGGAGACACGCAGTATTTT.

The rearrangement uses TRBV5-5 and TRBJ1-4; 8 positions agree with TRBD1. Losses at the gene ends were 4 bases for V and 4 bases for J; bases not matched to a gene: 9. The CDR3 consists of 16 residues. Per germline, CDR1 SGHKS and CDR2 YYEKEE (reference sequence). The CDR3 nucleotides are TGTGCCAGCAGCGGGGGCCGGGACAGGTTTAATGAAAAACTGTTTTTT. Translating gives CASSGGRDRFNEKLFF.

The chain carries TRBV15 and TRBJ1-2; tentatively, D is TRBD1 (5 bases). CDR1 and CDR2 from the germline V gene are LNHNV and YYDKDF (reference sequence). The CDR3 length is 15 residues. V lost 0 bases and J 4 bases, leaving 12 bases between the germline ends. The CDR3 DNA reads TGTGCCACCAGCAGAGATCAGGTCAGGGTCTATGGCTACACCTTC. Encoded protein: CATSRDQVRVYGYTF.

The gene calls are TRBV18 and TRBJ2-5; TRBD2 aligns across 10 bases. In germline, CDR1 is KGHSH, CDR2 LQKENI. The V segment lost 3 bases and the J segment 5 bases; nucleotides outside the gene matches: 6. The CDR3 loop spans 15 amino acids. CDR3 sequence: CASSPGAGGMETQYF. DNA of the CDR3: TGTGCCAGCTCACCCGGAGCGGGAGGGATGGAGACCCAGTACTTC.

This clone showed up just once. The identical CDR3 is also encoded by other nucleotide sequences in the sample. This chain uses TRBV5-1 with TRBJ2-7, with D unresolved. V was pared by 0 bases and J by 2 bases, with 9 bases between. This CDR3 has 14 amino acids. Per germline, CDR1 SGHRS and CDR2 YFSETQ. For the CDR3, the DNA is TGCGCCAGCAGCTTGGACGGGTTAACCTACGAGCAGTACTTC. Protein: CASSLDGLTYEQYF.

The V gene is TRBV11-3, the J gene TRBJ1-4; TRBD1 is a possible D gene (6 bases). Germline CDR1 SGHNT, CDR2 YENEEA. The CDR3 has 16 residues. Trimming took off 2 bases at V and 7 bases at J, with 17 bases between the two ends. In DNA, the CDR3 is TGTGCCAGCAGCTTATTCCAGGGGAGGACGAGTGAAAAACTGTTTTTT. Translated: CASSLFQGRTSEKLFF. Based on the CDR3 plus reference TRBV11-3 and TRBJ1-4, the full variable domain is EAGVVQSPRYKIIEKKQPVAFWCNPISGHNTLYWYLQNLGQGPELLIRYENEEAVDDSQLPKDRFSAERLKGVDSTLKIQPAELGDSAVYLCASSLFQGRTSEKLFFGSGTQLSVL.

V is TRBV5-1 and J is TRBJ1-2; possible D gene TRBD1, 6 bases. Trimming removed 4 bases at V and 8 bases at J, with 21 bases between. The CDR3 runs 15 residues. CDR1 and CDR2 from the germline V gene are SGHRS and YFSETQ. The chain's CDR3 is CASSRPPGGAPGYTF. In nucleotides, the CDR3 is TGCGCCAGCAGCCGCCCACCGGGGGGCGCCCCGGGCTACACCTTC.